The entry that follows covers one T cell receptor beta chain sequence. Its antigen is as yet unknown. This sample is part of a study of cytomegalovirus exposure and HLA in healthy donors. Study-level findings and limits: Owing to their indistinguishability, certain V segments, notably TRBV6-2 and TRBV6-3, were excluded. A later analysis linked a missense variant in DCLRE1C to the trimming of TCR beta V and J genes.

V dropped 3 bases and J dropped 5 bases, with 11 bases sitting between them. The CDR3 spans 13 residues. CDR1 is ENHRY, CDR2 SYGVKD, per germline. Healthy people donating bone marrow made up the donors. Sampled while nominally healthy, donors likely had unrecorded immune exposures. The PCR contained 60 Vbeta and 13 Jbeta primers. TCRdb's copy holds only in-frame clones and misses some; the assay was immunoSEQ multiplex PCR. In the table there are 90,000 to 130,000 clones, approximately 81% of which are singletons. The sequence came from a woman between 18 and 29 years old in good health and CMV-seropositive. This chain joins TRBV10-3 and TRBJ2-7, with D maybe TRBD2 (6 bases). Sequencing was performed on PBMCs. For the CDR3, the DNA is TGTGCCATCAGTGACTCACTAGCCGACGAGCAGTACTTC. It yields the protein CAISDSLADEQYF.